This passage covers 21 T cell receptor beta chains from one sample sequenced in a study of blood T cell repertoires in COVID-19. The repertoire was sequenced with immunoSEQ multiplex PCR; TCRdb's copy has only in-frame clones and lacks some. The repertoire holds approximately 230,000 clones, with about nine tenths as singletons. Input material: peripheral blood. All receptors come from a man aged 25-45 years who had recovered from COVID-19.

The genes are TRBV9 and TRBJ2-7; D is ambiguous. V lost 2 bases, J lost 2 bases, and 11 bases lay in between. Germline loops: CDR1 SGDLS, CDR2 YYNGEE. This CDR3 has 14 residues. The CDR3 protein is CASSVLSTAYEQYF. CDR3 coding DNA: TGTGCCAGCAGCGTCCTATCAACGGCCTACGAGCAGTACTTC.

V is TRBV6-2 or TRBV6-3 and J is TRBJ2-1; 8 bases align to TRBD2. Germline trimming cut 5 bases from V and 7 bases from J; bases unmatched to any gene: 10. In germline, CDR1 is MNHEY, CDR2 SVGEGT. The CDR3 spans 15 residues. For the CDR3, the DNA is TGTGCCAGCAGTCCCGGGGTGGCGGGGGGAAATGAGCAGTTCTTC. Translating it yields CASSPGVAGGNEQFF.

This clone was seen just once. The rearrangement joins TRBV5-6 to TRBJ1-2, with D perhaps TRBD1 (6 bases). The CDR3 is made up of 13 amino acids. V lost 0 bases and J lost 6, with 9 bases in between. From germline, CDR1 is SGHDT and CDR2 YYEEEE. The CDR3 nucleotides read TGTGCCAGCAGCTTGGGGGACATCCATGGCTACACCTTC. It codes for CASSLGDIHGYTF.

The DNA for the CDR3 is TGCGCCAGCAGCCAACCAACAGGGACCTCCTACGAGCAGTACTTC. It encodes CASSQPTGTSYEQYF. The chain combines TRBV4-1 with TRBJ2-7; D perhaps matches TRBD1 (6 bases). The CDR3 spans 15 residues. Trimming took 2 bases from V and 0 from J, leaving 11 bases between them. Germline V gives CDR1 MGHRA, CDR2 YSYEKL.

This sequence joins TRBV2 and TRBJ1-5, with 7 positions matching TRBD1. The CDR3 length is 14 residues. The V and J ends lost 6 bases and 7 bases, in that order; junction bases with no gene match: 9. Germline V CDR1 and CDR2: SNHLY, FYNNEI. CDR3 region: CASRSDRVRQPQHF. CDR3 bases: TGTGCCAGCAGGAGCGACAGGGTCCGACAGCCCCAGCATTTT.

This clone was counted a single time. The chain joins TRBV7-9 to TRBJ2-7; D possibly corresponds to TRBD1 (6 bases). The CDR3 sequence is 13 residues long. The germline gives CDR1 SEHNR, CDR2 FQNEAQ (reference sequence). With 4 bases removed from V and 5 bases from J, the gap between germline ends came to 12 bases. CDR3 in DNA: TGTGCCAGCAGCTCACAGGGCCTGGACGAGCAGTACTTC. Residues: CASSSQGLDEQYF. The full variable domain, with the rest looked up from reference TRBV7-9 and TRBJ2-7, is DTGVSQNPRHKITKRGQNVTFRCDPISEHNRLYWYRQTLGQGPEFLTYFQNEAQLEKSRLLSDRFSAERPKGSFSTLEIQRTEQGDSAMYLCASSSQGLDEQYFGPGTRLTVT.

This clone has a handful of counts. The V and J genes are TRBV18 and TRBJ2-2, with TRBD1 identical over 7 bases. The CDR3 has 19 amino acids. The V and J ends lost 3 bases and 5 bases, in that order; junction bases with no gene match: 18. Germline V gene lookup returns CDR1 KGHSH and CDR2 LQKENI. The CDR3 spells CASSPRIPSGDSLTGELFF. In DNA, the CDR3 is TGTGCCAGCTCACCCCGAATACCTTCCGGGGACAGCTTAACCGGGGAGCTGTTTTTT.

The chain recombines TRBV6-6 with TRBJ2-7, with 7 bases aligning to TRBD1. Germline values: CDR1 MNHNY, CDR2 SVGAGI (reference sequence). J lost 5 bases, V lost 2 bases, and 3 bases had no gene match. The CDR3 has 13 residues. The CDR3 DNA sequence: TGTGCCAGCAGTTACCCCGACAGGGACGAGCAGTACTTC. Its translation: CASSYPDRDEQYF.

This CDR3 reads CASTQGWNYGYTF. The CDR3, as DNA: TGTGCCAGCACGCAGGGATGGAACTATGGCTACACCTTC. The chain has TRBV6-5 and TRBJ1-2, with D possibly being TRBD1 (5 bases). V lost 7 bases to trimming and J lost 2 bases, with 11 bases between them. The CDR3 covers 13 residues. CDR1 MNHEY and CDR2 SVGAGI come from the germline V gene.

This chain joins TRBV7-2 and TRBJ1-2; D gene ambiguous. V was trimmed by 4 bases and J by 8 bases, leaving 8 bases between them. The CDR3 is 11 residues long. Looked up from germline, CDR1 is SGHTA and CDR2 is FQGNSA. The CDR3 DNA reads as TGTGCCAGCAGCTCGCGAGCCGGCTACACCTTC. Translating it yields CASSSRAGYTF. Using reference TRBV7-2 and TRBJ1-2 for the parts outside the CDR3, the full variable domain is GAGVSQSPSNKVTEKGKDVELRCDPISGHTALYWYRQSLGQGLEFLIYFQGNSAPDKSGLPSDRFSAERTGGSVSTLTIQRTQQEDSAVYLCASSSRAGYTFGSGTRLTVV.

This clone came up a few times. The chain uses TRBV5-4 and TRBJ1-6; D ambiguous. The CDR3 has 14 residues. Between the trimmed V and J ends, which lost 2 bases and 8 bases, there was a span of 11 bases. CDR1 and CDR2 from the germline V gene are SGHNT and YYREEE (reference sequence). The CDR3 region is CASSFQQVYSPLHF. CDR3 nucleotide sequence: TGTGCCAGCAGCTTTCAGCAGGTTTATTCACCCCTCCACTTT.

With respect to this clone: One end of the junction varies from germline; a read error may be responsible. The rearrangement links TRBV24-1 to TRBJ2-6; a possible D gene is TRBD1 (6 bases). Germline assignment: CDR1 KGHDR and CDR2 SFDVKD. The CDR3 extends over 14 amino acids. The CDR3: CATLDSSGVNVLTF. The CDR3 nucleotides read TGTGCCACATTGGACAGCTCTGGGGTCAACGTCCTGACTTTC.

The rearrangement uses TRBV6-2 or TRBV6-3 and TRBJ2-7; 10 positions match TRBD1. Germline CDR1 is MNHEY and CDR2 is SVGEGT. CDR3 size: 14 residues. Trimming took 6 bases from V and 4 from J; bases not matched to a gene: 6. The CDR3, as DNA: TGTGCCAGCAGCTCCGACAGGGGGCGTTACGAGCAGTACTTC. Translated, it gives CASSSDRGRYEQYF.

The chain employs TRBV5-4 and TRBJ2-3, with 16 nucleotides matching TRBD2. The germline V gene encodes CDR1 SGHNT and CDR2 YYREEE (reference sequence). J was trimmed by 7 bases and V by 3 bases; bases with no gene match: 14. This CDR3 is 19 amino acids long. The CDR3 region is CASSSSGTSGGAVVYTQYF. CDR3 nucleotides: TGTGCCAGCAGCTCCTCCGGGACTAGCGGGGGGGCGGTGGTATATACGCAGTATTTT.

The chain joins TRBV5-1 to TRBJ2-1; possible D gene TRBD2, 6 bases. From germline, CDR1 is SGHRS and CDR2 YFSETQ. Trimming shortened V by 0 bases and J by 0 bases, and 16 bases separated the two germline ends. The CDR3 has 18 amino acids. The CDR3 protein is CASSLAGVRAPSYNEQFF. The CDR3 coding sequence is TGCGCCAGCAGCTTGGCGGGGGTTAGGGCACCCTCCTACAATGAGCAGTTCTTC.

The chain couples TRBV18 to TRBJ2-7; D gene unclear. Germline CDR1 KGHSH, CDR2 LQKENI. V gave up 2 bases and J gave up 4 bases, with 15 bases separating them. The CDR3 runs 15 residues. CDR3 DNA sequence: TGTGCCAGCTCACCAGAGGTGATAAGGAGATACGAGCAGTACTTC. Translating gives CASSPEVIRRYEQYF.

The CDR3 nucleotides are TGTGCCAGCCAGTTAGGAGGGAATGAAAAACTGTTTTTT. The encoded protein is CASQLGGNEKLFF. The chain combines TRBV6-5 with TRBJ1-4; the D is unclear. Germline CDR1 reads MNHEY; CDR2 reads SVGAGI. The CDR3 has 13 residues. V was clipped by 8 bases and J by 5 bases, with 12 bases between them.

This rearrangement joins TRBV6-5 to TRBJ2-7, with D perhaps TRBD1 (6 bases). Germline CDR1 and CDR2: MNHEY and SVGAGI. V was cut by 4 bases and J by 5 bases, with 18 bases left in between. CDR3 length equals 15 residues. CDR3 loop: CASSSNTGNPNEQYF. Here the CDR3 DNA reads TGTGCCAGCAGTTCCAACACAGGGAACCCCAACGAGCAGTACTTC.

V is TRBV6-4 and J is TRBJ1-6; 10 bases are a match to TRBD1. The CDR3 length is 15 residues. The V gene end was trimmed by 11 bases and the J gene end by 9 bases; junction bases not matched to a gene: 13. The germline CDR1 and CDR2 sequences are MRHNA and SNTAGT. CDR3 in DNA: TGTGCCCGGATAGCCGACAGGGGGCGCGGTTCACCCCTCCACTTT. Translating gives CARIADRGRGSPLHF.

This chain uses TRBV10-2 with TRBJ2-7, with a weak D call TRBD2 (5 bases). This CDR3 comprises 16 residues. CDR1 and CDR2 from the germline V gene are WSHSY and SAAADI. V was cut by 0 bases and J by 10 bases, with 22 bases left in between. The CDR3 coding sequence is TGCGCCAGCAGTGAGTCGACTGGACTCTATAGGAAAAGACAGTACTTC. This translates into CASSESTGLYRKRQYF.

V usage is TRBV19 and J usage is TRBJ2-5; 12 nucleotides match TRBD2. This CDR3 comprises 15 residues. Germline V gene lookup returns CDR1 LNHDA and CDR2 SQIVND (reference sequence). V trimming: 9 bases; J trimming: 4 bases; junction bases outside the gene matches: 9. CDR3: CASASVLAGGETQYF. CDR3 DNA sequence: TGTGCCAGCGCCTCCGTACTAGCGGGGGGAGAGACCCAGTACTTC.